This T cell receptor (beta chain) was recovered during a study of T cell repertoires in cytomegalovirus infection. About the study: Epitope selection comprised recently identified HLA-C-restricted CMV epitopes and well-studied HLA-B-restricted CMV epitopes. A matching HLA type, together with CMV infection, was signaled by public TCR beta signatures. Study observations and caveats: Totalled public TCR beta family frequency picked out people who carried CMV plus the relevant HLA. It was HLA-C-restricted CMV-specific TCR beta clonotypes that dominated the response ex vivo.

About this clonotype itself: Its antigen remains unknown.

TCRdb re-called the reads with MiXCR, one entry per CDR3 protein. Of about 830,000 distinct CDR3 sequences in the sample, around a third were seen once. Trimming removed 8 bases at V and 0 bases at J, with 14 bases between. CDR3 length: 15 residues. This receptor was identified in a human donor in good health (CMV status not recorded). Some clones in this sample may be carry-over from other donors' samples. The specimen comprised cultured CD8+ T cells from PBMCs, sampled from culture after CMV antigen stimulation. The V and J genes are TRBV12-3 or TRBV12-4 and TRBJ2-1; TRBD2 might be the D (5 bases). The CDR3 is CASHAGYSSYNEQFF. CDR3 nucleotides: TGTGCCAGCCACGCGGGCTATAGCTCCTACAATGAGCAGTTCTTC.